These 24 T cell receptor beta chains came from one sample sequenced in a study of cytotoxic CD8 clonotypes in ibrutinib-treated CLL. Assay: immunoSEQ multiplex PCR; the TCRdb copy retains only in-frame clones and omits some. Here the sample spans about 300,000 clones, about 72% being singletons. The sequencing used PBMCs, collected at disease progression, from a patient treated with ibrutinib. These receptors originate from a human donor with chronic lymphocytic leukemia.

The rearrangement joins TRBV4-2 to TRBJ2-7, with D hard to call. Trimming left V 0 bases short and J 2 bases short, with 5 bases between. Germline CDR1 reads LGHNA; CDR2 reads YNFKEQ. CDR3 length: 13 amino acids. In DNA, the CDR3 is TGTGCCAGCAGCCAAGATAGAACCTACGAGCAGTACTTC. The encoded protein is CASSQDRTYEQYF.

The CDR3 DNA reads as TGCGCCAGCAGCCAACCTGGGCCGTATGGCTACACCTTC. Protein product: CASSQPGPYGYTF. The gene calls are TRBV4-1 and TRBJ1-2, with D hard to call. This CDR3 contains 13 residues. The V end lost 2 bases, the J end lost 5 bases, and 9 bases lay between the germline ends. CDR1 MGHRA and CDR2 YSYEKL come from the germline V gene.

This clone was seen more than once but under ten times. The V and J genes are TRBV6-5 and TRBJ1-6; D is perhaps TRBD1 (5 bases). The V gene lost 6 bases and the J gene lost 11 bases, with 17 bases spanning the gap. The CDR3 length is 14 residues. In germline, CDR1 is MNHEY, CDR2 SVGAGI. The CDR3 loop is CASRRTSPSTPLHF. Written as DNA, the CDR3 is TGTGCCAGCAGACGGACAAGTCCTTCGACACCCCTCCACTTT.

This clone was detected only once. This chain joins TRBV29-1 and TRBJ1-2; TRBD1 matches 8 bases. Per germline, CDR1 SQVTM and CDR2 ANQGSEA. The length of the CDR3 is 15 residues. The trim removed 8 bases at V and 5 bases at J, leaving 16 bases unmatched. CDR3 nucleotides: TGCAGCACCTACGTCCGACAGGGGTTTAGTTATGGCTACACCTTC. Its protein is CSTYVRQGFSYGYTF. Full variable domain (outside the CDR3, taken from reference TRBV29-1 and TRBJ1-2): SAVISQKPSRDICQRGTSLTIQCQVDSQVTMMFWYRQQPGQSLTLIATANQGSEATYESGFVIDKFPISRPNLTFSTLTVSNMSPEDSSIYLCSTYVRQGFSYGYTFGSGTRLTVV.

This chain links TRBV5-1 with TRBJ1-2; 9 positions match TRBD1. The CDR3 runs to 16 residues. Germline lookup yields CDR1 SGHRS and CDR2 YFSETQ. Trimming removed 4 bases from V and 4 bases from J; junction bases left unmatched: 11. The CDR3 loop is CASSVGTGQVGYGYTF. CDR3 in DNA: TGCGCCAGCAGCGTGGGGACAGGGCAGGTTGGCTATGGCTACACCTTC.

J is TRBJ2-7 and V is TRBV4-2; 9 bases align to TRBD1. The junction had 12 bases not matched to a gene; V was cut back by 4 bases and J by 2 bases. Germline V gene sequence: CDR1 LGHNA, CDR2 YNFKEQ. This CDR3 is built from 17 residues. CDR3 DNA: TGTGCCAGCAGCCCGACGTCCGGGACAGGGCAAACCTACGAGCAGTACTTC. Protein sequence: CASSPTSGTGQTYEQYF.

The chain uses TRBV4-1 and TRBJ2-7; 9 bases fit TRBD1. Germline V gives CDR1 MGHRA, CDR2 YSYEKL. The V and J ends lost 0 bases and 5 bases, in that order; junction bases with no gene match: 14. The CDR3 has 18 residues. The CDR3 sequence: CASSQDPQGTGRRNEQYF. The CDR3 DNA reads TGCGCCAGCAGCCAAGATCCCCAGGGGACAGGGCGTAGGAACGAGCAGTACTTC.

V and J are TRBV18 and TRBJ2-1; D uncertain. CDR3 length equals 13 residues. Germline values: CDR1 KGHSH, CDR2 LQKENI. Between the trimmed V and J ends, which lost 0 bases and 5 bases, there was a span of 5 bases. The CDR3 DNA follows: TGTGCCAGCTCACCACCTAAAAACAATGAGCAGTTCTTC. Translation: CASSPPKNNEQFF. The variable domain in full, completed from reference TRBV18 and TRBJ2-1, reads NAGVMQNPRHLVRRRGQEARLRCSPMKGHSHVYWYRQLPEEGLKFMVYLQKENIIDESGMPKERFSAEFPKEGPSILRIQQVVRGDSAAYFCASSPPKNNEQFFGPGTRLTVL.

This clone was observed a handful of times. The rearrangement uses TRBV7-6 and TRBJ1-2; D not resolved. The CDR3 spans 13 residues. Germline lookup yields CDR1 SGHVS and CDR2 FNYEAQ. With 0 bases removed from V and 4 bases from J, the gap between germline ends came to 6 bases. The CDR3 nucleotides read TGTGCCAGCAGCTTAGCACAGACCTATGGCTACACCTTC. Amino acid sequence: CASSLAQTYGYTF. Drawing the rest from reference TRBV7-6 and TRBJ1-2, the complete variable domain is GAGVSQSPRYKVTKRGQDVALRCDPISGHVSLYWYRQALGQGPEFLTYFNYEAQQDKSGLPNDRFSAERPEGSISTLTIQRTEQRDSAMYRCASSLAQTYGYTFGSGTRLTVV.

The genes are TRBV7-2 and TRBJ1-1; the D is unclear. The germline V gene has CDR1 SGHTA and CDR2 FQGNSA. This CDR3 comprises 14 residues. Trimming removed 1 base from V and 6 bases from J, with 12 bases in between. CDR3 nucleotide sequence: TGTGCCAGCAGCTTAGTCGGCAGGCGGCCTGAAGCTTTCTTT. It translates to CASSLVGRRPEAFF.

The V gene is TRBV9, the J gene TRBJ2-5; TRBD2 aligns across 8 bases. Germline V gene data show CDR1 as SGDLS and CDR2 as YYNGEE. The CDR3 totals 14 residues. Unmatched junction bases numbered 6, after V lost 3 bases and J lost 5 bases. The CDR3 nucleotides read TGTGCCAGCAGCGCCGGGAGGGGTCGGGAGACCCAGTACTTC. This encodes CASSAGRGRETQYF.

A word on this clone: Compared with germline, one end of the junction differs, possibly owing to a read error. The V gene is TRBV29-1, the J gene TRBJ2-7; the D is unclear. The CDR3 contains 11 residues. The germline gives CDR1 SQVTM, CDR2 ANQGSEA. CDR3 DNA sequence: TGCAGCGTTGTTTCGAGTGGGCAGCAAAACTTC. This translates into CSVVSSGQQNF.

This clone was counted a few times. The V gene is TRBV27, the J gene TRBJ1-1; 9 bases agree with TRBD1. The CDR3 runs to 16 residues. With 5 bases clipped from V and 0 bases from J, the junction kept 7 bases outside the gene matches. Germline CDR1 reads MNHEY; CDR2 reads SMNVEV (reference sequence). CDR3 bases: TGTGCCAGCAGTATGGGACAGGGCTACATGAACACTGAAGCTTTCTTT. Protein: CASSMGQGYMNTEAFF.

Only a few counts were recorded for this clone. The chain recombines TRBV4-1 with TRBJ2-7, with D perhaps TRBD1 (6 bases). The CDR3 runs to 14 residues. CDR1 and CDR2 (germline): MGHRA, YSYEKL. The V gene lost 1 base and the J gene lost 2 bases, with 9 bases spanning the gap. CDR3 loop: CASSQAGTTYEQYF. In nucleotides, the CDR3 is TGCGCCAGCAGCCAAGCGGGGACAACCTACGAGCAGTACTTC.

The chain recombines TRBV5-4 with TRBJ2-3; 8 bases align to TRBD2. CDR1 is SGHNT and CDR2 is YYREEE in the germline V gene (reference sequence). CDR3 length equals 15 residues. Germline trimming cut 5 bases from V and 2 bases from J; bases unmatched to any gene: 7. The CDR3 sequence: CASSPGTRATDTQYF. CDR3 bases: TGTGCCAGCAGTCCCGGGACTAGGGCCACAGATACGCAGTATTTT.

The V call is TRBV29-1, the J call TRBJ2-1; D may be TRBD2 (5 bases). This CDR3 is built from 11 residues. The V gene lost 4 bases and the J gene lost 9 bases, with 10 bases spanning the gap. CDR1 is SQVTM and CDR2 is ANQGSEA in the germline V gene. The CDR3 is CSVGAVGEQFF. In DNA, the CDR3 is TGCAGCGTTGGAGCGGTGGGTGAGCAGTTCTTC.

The table lists this clone with a few counts. V is TRBV18 and J is TRBJ2-2; no firm D call. This CDR3 is built from 15 residues. Trimming removed 6 bases from V and 1 base from J, with 12 bases in between. Germline assignment: CDR1 KGHSH and CDR2 LQKENI. CDR3 bases: TGTGCCAGCTCCCAAGGTCCGGGGAACACCGGGGAGCTGTTTTTT. Its translation: CASSQGPGNTGELFF.

The chain couples TRBV5-1 to TRBJ2-7, with TRBD2 matching 13 bases. This CDR3 comprises 20 residues. Germline CDR1 and CDR2: SGHRS and YFSETQ. V lost 0 bases, J lost 5 bases, and 17 bases stayed unmatched. The CDR3 DNA reads TGCGCCAGCAGCTTGGTACTAGCGGGAGGGCCGTATGCCCGCGCCGACGAGCAGTACTTC. This translates into CASSLVLAGGPYARADEQYF.

The rearrangement links TRBV7-9 to TRBJ2-5; TRBD2 is a possible D gene (6 bases). The CDR3 is 13 amino acids. V was pared by 6 bases and J by 5 bases, with 13 bases between. Germline V CDR1 and CDR2: SEHNR, FQNEAQ (reference sequence). CDR3 nucleotide sequence: TGTGCCAGCAGGAAAGGAGGGCCGGAGACCCAGTACTTC. Protein: CASRKGGPETQYF.

In its sample, this clone was seen once. The genes are TRBV12-5 and TRBJ2-3; 13 positions agree with TRBD2. Trimming removed 0 bases from V and 7 bases from J; junction bases left unmatched: 7. CDR1 is LGHNT, CDR2 FRNRAP, per germline. There are 17 residues in the CDR3. CDR3 nucleotide sequence: TGTGCTAGTGGTTTGGTACTAGCGGGGGGGGACCGGCATACGCAGTATTTT. Its translation: CASGLVLAGGDRHTQYF.

This chain uses TRBV5-1 with TRBJ1-2; the match to TRBD1 covers 7 bases. Looked up from germline, CDR1 is SGHRS and CDR2 is YFSETQ. Trimming cost V 0 bases and J 4 bases; bases outside gene matches: 9. The CDR3 is 16 amino acids. CDR3 in DNA: TGCGCCAGCAGCTTGGTCTCTGGGGACAGTACCTATGGCTACACCTTC. Translating it yields CASSLVSGDSTYGYTF.

This clone occurred a few times. This chain uses TRBV27 with TRBJ2-7; TRBD2 matches at 10 bases. The CDR3 loop spans 14 amino acids. Germline CDR1 reads MNHEY; CDR2 reads SMNVEV (reference sequence). V gave up 3 bases and J gave up 5 bases; unmatched junction bases: 4. The CDR3 nucleotides read TGTGCCAGCAGTTTTCTAGCGGGAGTAGACGAGCAGTACTTC. It translates to CASSFLAGVDEQYF.

The chain recombines TRBV7-6 with TRBJ2-7; TRBD2 agrees at 9 bases. This CDR3 comprises 15 residues. The germline CDR1 and CDR2 sequences are SGHVS and FNYEAQ. After removal of 5 bases from V and 2 bases from J, the junction contained 7 bases not matched to a gene. The DNA for the CDR3 is TGTGCCAGCAGCCCCCTAGCGGGAAAGGCCTACGAGCAGTACTTC. Translated, it gives CASSPLAGKAYEQYF.

The chain employs TRBV29-1 and TRBJ1-2, with D perhaps TRBD1 (5 bases). CDR1 and CDR2 from the germline V gene are SQVTM and ANQGSEA. This CDR3 is 12 amino acids long. V lost 8 bases and J lost 4, with 14 bases in between. The CDR3 region is CSFWGGSYGYTF. The DNA of the CDR3 is TGCAGCTTCTGGGGGGGGAGCTATGGCTACACCTTC.